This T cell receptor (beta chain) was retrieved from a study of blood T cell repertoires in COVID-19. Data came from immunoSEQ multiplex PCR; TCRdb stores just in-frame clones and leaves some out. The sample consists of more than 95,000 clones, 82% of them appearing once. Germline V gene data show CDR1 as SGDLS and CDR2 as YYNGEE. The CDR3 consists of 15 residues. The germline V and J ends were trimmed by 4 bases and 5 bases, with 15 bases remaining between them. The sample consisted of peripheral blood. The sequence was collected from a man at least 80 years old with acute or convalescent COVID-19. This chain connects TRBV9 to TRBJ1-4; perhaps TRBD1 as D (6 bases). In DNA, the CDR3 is TGTGCCAGCAGCCCTTCCGGGACACTCAATGAAAAACTGTTTTTT. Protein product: CASSPSGTLNEKLFF. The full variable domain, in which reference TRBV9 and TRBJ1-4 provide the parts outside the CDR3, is DSGVTQTPKHLITATGQRVTLRCSPRSGDLSVYWYQQSLDQGLQFLIQYYNGEERAKGNILERFSAQQFPDLHSELNLSSLELGDSALYFCASSPSGTLNEKLFFGSGTQLSVL.